A single sample is the source of the 16 T cell receptor beta chains below, sequenced in a study of T cell responses to AZD1222 COVID-19 vaccine. TCRdb's table, derived via immunoSEQ multiplex PCR, lists solely in-frame clones and lacks some. The profile shows 100,000 to 150,000 clones, about 92% of them singletons. The sample was peripheral blood, taken on day 0 of AZD1222 vaccination. These receptors all stem from an adult in good health.

The rearrangement joins TRBV10-2 to TRBJ1-2; D ambiguous. V was cut by 7 bases and J by 4 bases, with 16 bases left in between. This CDR3 has 14 residues. CDR1 WSHSY and CDR2 SAAADI come from the germline V gene. The CDR3 bases are TGCGCCAGCACCCAGACCGGGCTGGGCTATGGCTACACCTTC. Protein: CASTQTGLGYGYTF.

The chain links TRBV15 to TRBJ1-6; TRBD1 matches 9 bases. The length of the CDR3 is 20 residues. V was pared by 5 bases and J by 4 bases, with 18 bases of the junction left unmatched. Germline assignment: CDR1 LNHNV and CDR2 YYDKDF (reference sequence). The CDR3 DNA follows: TGTGCCACCAGCTCGGGACAGGGTAGGATTTCTACCGGATATAATTCACCCCTCCACTTT. This gives the protein CATSSGQGRISTGYNSPLHF.

Of note for this clone: The same CDR3 arises from other DNA sequences in this sample as well. The rearrangement joins TRBV7-2 to TRBJ2-7; unclear D gene. V lost 0 bases, J lost 6 bases, and 6 bases lay in between. Germline CDR1 SGHTA, CDR2 FQGNSA. The CDR3 length is 12 residues. The CDR3 here is CASSLAGSEQYF. The DNA of the CDR3 is TGTGCCAGCAGCTTAGCCGGGTCCGAGCAGTACTTC.

This sequence joins TRBV7-9 and TRBJ1-2, with D hard to call. Trimming took 1 base from V and 5 from J, leaving 11 bases between them. The CDR3 consists of 14 residues. CDR1 is SEHNR and CDR2 is FQNEAQ in the germline V gene (reference sequence). The CDR3 reads CASSLDAAVYGYTF. The CDR3 DNA follows: TGTGCCAGCAGCTTAGATGCGGCAGTATATGGCTACACCTTC.

This clone was recorded many times. The chain combines TRBV29-1 with TRBJ2-5; D remains ambiguous. The CDR3 consists of 14 residues. Germline lookup yields CDR1 SQVTM and CDR2 ANQGSEA. CDR3 protein: CAVGGTTPQQTQYF. The DNA of the CDR3 is TGCGCAGTTGGCGGAACCACTCCACAACAGACCCAGTACTTC.

CDR3 region: CATSRDRDSSAEAFF. For the CDR3, the DNA is TGTGCCACCAGCAGAGATAGGGATTCGAGCGCTGAAGCTTTCTTT. The chain carries TRBV15 and TRBJ1-1; D gene unclear. The CDR3 is 15 residues long. V lost 0 bases to trimming and J lost 6 bases, with 14 bases between them. Germline CDR1 and CDR2: LNHNV and YYDKDF (reference sequence).

The chain has TRBV11-2 and TRBJ1-1; possibly TRBD1 for D (5 bases). The V end lost 4 bases, the J end lost 3 bases, and 18 bases lay between the germline ends. CDR3 size: 16 residues. The germline gives CDR1 SGHAT, CDR2 FQNNGV. For the CDR3, the DNA is TGTGCCAGCAGCTCTAGCTGGGACCTCTCCCACACTGAAGCTTTCTTT. Its translation: CASSSSWDLSHTEAFF.

V is TRBV4-3 and J is TRBJ2-2; 9 bases line up with TRBD1. Unmatched junction bases numbered 3, after V lost 0 bases and J lost 7 bases. The CDR3 runs 15 residues. Germline V gene data show CDR1 as LGHNA and CDR2 as YSLEER. CDR3 protein: CASSQEQGASGELFF. Here the CDR3 DNA reads TGCGCCAGCAGCCAAGAACAGGGGGCAAGCGGGGAGCTGTTTTTT.

The chain joins TRBV23-1 to TRBJ2-7; D call uncertain. Being an ORF, TRBV23-1 has a function that is uncertain. V lost 3 bases, J lost 0 bases, and 6 bases lay in between. This CDR3 has 13 amino acids. The CDR3, as DNA: TGCGCCAGCAGTCATCTGTTCTCCTACGAGCAGTACTTC. It codes for CASSHLFSYEQYF.

Here the CDR3 reads CASSPGTGIGDTEAFF. The CDR3 DNA is TGTGCCAGCTCCCCCGGGACAGGGATCGGTGACACTGAAGCTTTCTTT. This chain links TRBV18 with TRBJ1-1; 9 bases align to TRBD1. The CDR3 length is 16 residues. Trimming took 6 bases from V and 3 from J; bases not matched to a gene: 11. Germline assignment: CDR1 KGHSH and CDR2 LQKENI.

The chain combines TRBV7-9 with TRBJ1-4; 8 nucleotides align to TRBD1. The germline gives CDR1 SEHNR, CDR2 FQNEAQ (reference sequence). V was clipped by 5 bases and J by 0 bases; unmatched bases: 11. The length of the CDR3 is 18 residues. CDR3: CASSPGTGVLSTNEKLFF. CDR3 sequence (DNA): TGTGCCAGCAGCCCAGGGACAGGCGTACTCTCAACTAATGAAAAACTGTTTTTT.

The V gene is TRBV9, the J gene TRBJ2-1; D may be TRBD2 (5 bases). Germline V gene sequence: CDR1 SGDLS, CDR2 YYNGEE. With 0 bases removed from V and 5 bases from J, the gap between germline ends came to 9 bases. The length of the CDR3 is 14 residues. The CDR3 loop is CASSVDGGHNEQFF. The CDR3 region has the DNA TGTGCCAGCAGCGTAGACGGAGGCCACAATGAGCAGTTCTTC.

This chain uses TRBV7-9 with TRBJ1-1; D remains ambiguous. The CDR3 runs to 15 residues. Trimming cost V 6 bases and J 1 base, with 15 bases left between them. The germline V gene has CDR1 SEHNR and CDR2 FQNEAQ (reference sequence). CDR3 coding DNA: TGTGCCAGCAGACGCCCCGGGCAATGGAACACTGAAGCTTTCTTT. Its protein is CASRRPGQWNTEAFF.

The table lists this clone with a count of one. The rearrangement joins TRBV28 to TRBJ2-5; D unclear. V lost 5 bases and J 3 bases, leaving 16 bases between the germline ends. Per the germline V gene, CDR1 is MDHEN and CDR2 is SYDVKM. The CDR3 length is 15 residues. In DNA, the CDR3 is TGTGCCAGCAGTCCGCCCTGGGGTGGGGAAGAGACCCAGTACTTC. This sequence encodes CASSPPWGGEETQYF.

This clone was seen a few times. The gene calls are TRBV5-1 and TRBJ1-6; no clear D gene. The CDR3 covers 13 residues. Germline loops: CDR1 SGHRS, CDR2 YFSETQ. The V and J ends lost 2 bases and 0 bases respectively, with 0 bases between them. In DNA, the CDR3 is TGCGCCAGCAGCTTCTCCTATAATTCACCCCTCCACTTT. Translated, it gives CASSFSYNSPLHF. The whole variable domain, remainder taken from reference TRBV5-1 and TRBJ1-6, is KAGVTQTPRYLIKTRGQQVTLSCSPISGHRSVSWYQQTPGQGLQFLFEYFSETQRNKGNFPGRFSGRQFSNSRSEMNVSTLELGDSALYLCASSFSYNSPLHFGNGTRLTVT.

The chain combines TRBV2 with TRBJ1-6, with D unresolved. The CDR3 spans 14 residues. Per germline, CDR1 SNHLY and CDR2 FYNNEI. V was clipped by 10 bases and J by 2 bases, with 12 bases between them. In nucleotides, the CDR3 is TGTGCCACCCTGAGGGAGACCTATAATTCACCCCTCCACTTT. As protein: CATLRETYNSPLHF.